These T cell receptor beta chains were read from a single sample in a study of tumor and adjacent non-tumor tissue in lung cancer. MiXCR, applied by TCRdb to the multiplex PCR reads, yields one record per CDR3 protein. This sample has under 85,000 distinct CDR3 sequences; about 80% occur once, and the top ten carry around 40%. Sequences were obtained from distant non-tumor lung tissue. These receptors were obtained from a man in his 70s with non-small cell lung cancer. Both conserved end residues are part of each CDR3. D genes are given only for firm matches. Where a row states a size, it is once, few, many or the class of an expanded clone; other rows omit it.

.	.	TRBV6-2/TRBV6-3	TRBJ2-6	CDSRDGQSGANILTF	TGTGACTCCCGGGACGGACAGTCTGGGGCCAACATCCTGACTTTC
.	.	TRBV29-1	TRBJ1-1	CGPHDSPGTEAFF	TGCGGCCCACATGACAGCCCGGGGACTGAAGCTTTCTTT
.	.	TRBV10-3	TRBJ2-7	CDISGQDQDEQYF	TGTGACATCAGTGGGCAGGATCAGGACGAGCAGTACTTC
.	many	TRBV4-2	TRBJ1-2	CASSQLVHGTIGYTF	TGTGCCAGCAGCCAACTGGTACACGGGACCATCGGCTACACCTTC
.	.	TRBV11-2	TRBJ2-2	CASGLVGTGFAGELFF	TGTGCTAGCGGCTTAGTGGGCACAGGGTTTGCCGGGGAGCTGTTTTTT
.	.	TRBV4-1	TRBJ1-2	CARSREERAGYTF	TGCGCCAGAAGCCGAGAGGAAAGGGCTGGCTACACCTTC
.	once	TRBV29-1	TRBJ1-1	CSVGEGSTEAFF	TGCAGCGTGGGGGAGGGGAGCACTGAGGCTTTCTTT
TRBD2	many	TRBV12-3/TRBV12-4	TRBJ2-2	CASSSESGSVRELFF	TGTGCCAGCAGTTCGGAGAGCGGGAGTGTCCGGGAGCTGTTTTTT
.	.	TRBV11-2	TRBJ2-7	CASRLVARTYEQYF	TGTGCCAGCAGATTAGTTGCGAGGACCTACGAGCAGTACTTC
.	.	TRBV12-3/TRBV12-4	TRBJ2-7	CASSTSTGRSYEHYF	TGTGCCAGCAGTACCTCGACGGGAAGATCCTACGAGCACTACTTC
.	.	TRBV12-3/TRBV12-4	TRBJ1-5	CASSLTQEVSTQPQHF	TGTGCCAGCAGTCTCACGCAGGAGGTGAGCACTCAGCCCCAGCATTTT
TRBD1	.	TRBV12-3/TRBV12-4	TRBJ2-3	CASSLGTGGNQSQYF	TGTGCCAGCAGTTTAGGGACAGGCGGCAATCAGTCCCAGTATTTT
.	.	TRBV6-1	TRBJ1-1	CASNNPSYDTEAFF	TGTGCCAGCAACAACCCGAGCTATGACACTGAAGCTTTCTTT
TRBD1	.	TRBV4-2	TRBJ2-7	CANSRATIGTGGYELYF	TGTGCCAACAGCCGAGCCACAATCGGGACAGGGGGCTACGAGCTGTACTTC
.	few	TRBV7-9	TRBJ1-6	CASSSSLGWGLDNSPLHF	TGTGCCAGCAGCTCCTCCTTGGGGTGGGGGTTGGATAATTCACCCCTCCACTTT
TRBD2	.	TRBV11-3	TRBJ2-2	CASSLGVTSLNTGEQFF	TGTGCCAGCAGCTTAGGCGTGACTAGCCTGAACACCGGGGAGCAGTTTTTT
.	.	TRBV29-1	TRBJ2-5	CSVEPDRIETECF	TGCAGCGTTGAACCAGACAGGATAGAGACCGAGTGCTTC
.	many	TRBV10-3	TRBJ2-7	CAISAPDIWSYEQYF	TGTGCCATCAGTGCCCCCGATATCTGGTCCTACGAGCAGTACTTC
.	once	TRBV29-1	TRBJ1-1	CRIVAERPEAFF	TGCAGGATTGTGGCTGAGAGGCCTGAAGCTTTCTTT
.	.	TRBV11-3	TRBJ1-1	CASSLDSPDRVETFF	TGTGCCAGCAGCTTAGATTCCCCTGATAGGGTTGAAACTTTCTTT
.	many	TRBV28	TRBJ1-5	CASSSKGGVLAAQPQHF	TGTGCCAGCAGTTCCAAAGGTGGGGTGCTAGCCGCGCAGCCCCAGCATTTT
.	.	TRBV6-2/TRBV6-3	TRBJ2-7	CARSYGESYEQYF	TGTGCCAGAAGTTACGGGGAATCTTACGAGCAGTACTTC
TRBD1	.	TRBV24-1	TRBJ1-2	CVTSNPLGQGKNYRYTF	TGTGTCACCAGTAATCCACTCGGACAGGGAAAGAACTATCGCTACACCTTC
.	.	TRBV29-1	TRBJ2-3	CSVLTYSNQHQYF	TGCAGCGTATTGACGTATAGCAATCAGCACCAGTATTTT
.	once	TRBV11-3	TRBJ2-2	CVSSLNPAMTGELFF	TGTGTCAGCAGCTTAAATCCGGCAATGACCGGGGAGCTGTTTTTT
TRBD2	.	TRBV28	TRBJ2-1	CASNFSGSHNEQFF	TGTGCCAGCAATTTTAGCGGGAGCCACAATGAGCAGTTCTTC
.	few	TRBV12-3/TRBV12-4	TRBJ2-3	CASSIKDKQYF	TGTGCCAGCAGTATTAAAGATAAGCAATATTTT
TRBD1	.	TRBV4-3	TRBJ2-1	CASSPRTGTYSEQFF	TGCGCCAGCAGCCCCAGGACAGGGACCTACAGTGAGCAGTTCTTC
.	.	TRBV6-5	TRBJ1-2	CASSYRGPNYGYTF	TGTGCCAGCAGTTATCGGGGGCCAAACTATGGCTACACCTTC
TRBD1	many	TRBV28	TRBJ1-5	CASRRQGPQPQHF	TGTGCCAGCAGACGACAGGGCCCTCAGCCCCAGCATTTT
.	once	TRBV12-5	TRBJ1-1	CAIGSALSGVGGNTEAFF	TGTGCTATTGGTTCGGCCCTCTCCGGGGTCGGAGGAAACACTGAAGCTTTCTTT
.	many	TRBV5-4	TRBJ1-2	CASSLGHRTNYGYTF	TGTGCCAGCAGCTTGGGGCACAGAACCAACTATGGCTACACCTTC
.	.	TRBV12-3/TRBV12-4	TRBJ1-1	CASSKGIYTEAFF	TGTGCCAGCAGCAAGGGGATATACACTGAAGCTTTCTTT
.	.	TRBV29-1	TRBJ2-3	CSAGTTGSDTQYF	TGTAGCGCCGGGACCACAGGGTCGGATACGCAGTATTTT
.	.	TRBV29-1	TRBJ2-7	CSVCGMAGSGVQYF	TGCAGCGTCTGCGGAATGGCCGGCAGTGGGGTGCAGTATTTC
TRBD1	many	TRBV6-1	TRBJ1-5	CASSVQTGMNQPQHF	TGTGCCAGCAGTGTTCAGACAGGGATGAATCAGCCCCAGCATTTT
TRBD1	once	TRBV6-5	TRBJ2-1	CASTPGTGGNEHLF	TGTGCCAGCACTCCGGGGACAGGGGGCAATGAGCACTTATTC
.	many	TRBV4-3	TRBJ1-4	CASSQDPRAGEKLFF	TGCGCCAGCAGCCAAGATCCCAGGGCGGGTGAAAAACTGTTTTTT
TRBD2	.	TRBV4-1	TRBJ2-7	CSSIRTLAGEGDEHYF	TGCTCCAGCATCCGGACACTAGCGGGAGAGGGGGACGAGCACTACTTC
.	.	TRBV11-3	TRBJ2-7	CVSSLTGAYEQYF	TGTGTCAGCAGCCTGACAGGAGCCTATGAGCAGTACTTC
.	.	TRBV11-2	TRBJ2-1	CASSLGSVTYEQFF	TGTGCCAGCAGCTTAGGTAGCGTAACCTACGAACAGTTCTTC
.	.	TRBV6-6	TRBJ2-1	CASRTSSEGRNEQFF	TGTGCCAGCAGGACATCTAGTGAGGGCCGGAATGAGCAGTTCTTC
.	once	TRBV12-3/TRBV12-4	TRBJ2-3	CASTLAQSSSRQYF	TGTGCCAGCACTTTGGCCCAATCCAGTTCGAGGCAGTATTTT
.	.	TRBV20-1	TRBJ1-5	CSAGYGTGNQPQHF	TGCAGTGCTGGTTACGGGACGGGGAACCAGCCCCAGCATTTT
.	many	TRBV5-6	TRBJ2-1	CASSSRRSYNEQFF	TGTGCCAGCAGCTCTAGAAGGTCCTACAATGAGCAGTTCTTC
TRBD1	.	TRBV12-3/TRBV12-4	TRBJ1-1	CASSLSGTGNKEAFF	TGTGCCAGCAGTTTATCGGGGACAGGGAACAAAGAAGCTTTCTTT
TRBD1	.	TRBV12-3/TRBV12-4	TRBJ1-1	CTSSSRQGAGSGTEAFF	TGTACAAGCAGTTCCCGACAGGGGGCGGGTTCGGGTACTGAAGCTTTCTTT
TRBD2	.	TRBV29-1	TRBJ2-3	CSVVPWDYTDSHYF	TGCAGCGTTGTCCCATGGGACTACACAGATTCGCATTATTTT
TRBD1	.	TRBV6-1	TRBJ2-7	CASSGVPLGQGAHYISYEQYF	TGTGCCAGCAGTGGAGTTCCCTTGGGACAGGGGGCACACTATATCTCCTACGAGCAGTACTTC
.	.	TRBV29-1	TRBJ1-2	CGVVPYQSSGEDGYTF	TGCGGCGTTGTCCCCTATCAATCCTCGGGGGAAGATGGATACACCTTC
TRBD1	.	TRBV4-1	TRBJ2-7	CASTPPGGDSYERYF	TGCGCCAGCACACCTCCAGGGGGCGATTCCTACGAGCGGTACTTC
.	.	TRBV10-3	TRBJ2-1	CAISEYRDSYNERFF	TGTGCCATCAGCGAGTACCGGGACTCCTACAATGAGCGGTTCTTC
TRBD1	few	TRBV6-2/TRBV6-3	TRBJ2-4	CASSYRAGGVDIQYF	TGTGCCAGCAGTTACCGTGCAGGGGGCGTTGACATTCAGTACTTC
.	.	TRBV2	TRBJ1-2	CASSITGYGVVGYGYTF	TGTGCCAGCAGTATCACAGGGTATGGAGTAGTTGGTTATGGCTACACCTTC
.	.	TRBV6-2/TRBV6-3	TRBJ1-5	CASNPGLQEGQPRHF	TGTGCCAGCAACCCGGGGCTCCAAGAGGGTCAGCCCCGGCATTTT
.	.	TRBV20-1	TRBJ1-1	CSPQRRGQLPLNTESFF	TGCAGTCCCCAACGGCGAGGACAGCTTCCCTTGAACACTGAATCTTTCTTT
.	.	TRBV20-1	TRBJ2-3	CSDQTAPSTDTQYF	TGCAGTGATCAGACAGCTCCTAGTACAGATACGCAGTATTTT
.	.	TRBV29-1	TRBJ1-5	CRVQGSGNQPQHF	TGCAGGGTTCAGGGGTCCGGCAATCAGCCCCAACATTTT
TRBD1	many	TRBV30	TRBJ1-1	CAWSSWIGTADRGTEAFF	TGTGCCTGGAGTTCGTGGATCGGGACAGCCGATCGGGGCACTGAAGCTTTCTTT
.	.	TRBV12-3/TRBV12-4	TRBJ2-1	CASRGSEAREQFF	TGTGCCAGCAGGGGGTCAGAGGCCCGGGAGCAGTTCTTC